This T cell receptor beta chain was obtained from a study of T cell responses to AZD1222 COVID-19 vaccine. Overall study results and limits: Variant regions that are unmutated are reportedly the target of nearly half of spike-specific TCRs.

Data came from immunoSEQ multiplex PCR; TCRdb stores just in-frame clones and leaves some out. The sample lists 100,000 to 150,000 clones, 65% to 90% seen once, with about 25% in the top ten. As regards this clone: Its matching antigen is unknown.

CDR1 and CDR2 (germline): SGHTA, FQGNSA. Germline trimming cut 5 bases from V and 6 bases from J; bases unmatched to any gene: 8. The CDR3 totals 15 residues. This clonotype originated in an adult who received the AZD1222 COVID-19 vaccine. The sample consisted of peripheral blood, taken 28 days after the second AZD1222 dose. The J gene is TRBJ2-1, the V gene TRBV7-2; TRBD2 agrees at 9 bases. The CDR3 DNA sequence: TGTGCCAGCAGCCCTGGGACTAGCCGGATCAATGAGCAGTTCTTC. Residues: CASSPGTSRINEQFF.